These 19 T cell receptor beta chains originate from one sample sequenced in a study of cytomegalovirus exposure and HLA in healthy donors. Use of 60 Vbeta and 13 Jbeta primers characterized the PCR. Repertoires were generated with immunoSEQ multiplex PCR, while TCRdb's copy carries only in-frame clones and drops some. The table includes about 160,000 clones, about 65% detected once. Sequenced: PBMCs. The receptors shown here come from a man aged 35-49 years in good health and CMV-seropositive.

This chain joins TRBV5-6 and TRBJ1-5; 8 nucleotides line up with TRBD1. The CDR3 has 17 residues. The ends lost 1 base at V and 4 bases at J; junction bases unmatched: 10. Germline V gene lookup returns CDR1 SGHDT and CDR2 YYEEEE. The CDR3 here is CASSLQPGGLGNQPQHF. The CDR3 coding sequence is TGTGCCAGCAGCTTGCAACCAGGGGGCCTGGGGAATCAGCCCCAGCATTTT.

The gene calls are TRBV7-3 and TRBJ2-2, with TRBD2 as a possible D gene (6 bases). V was clipped by 5 bases and J by 4 bases, with 8 bases between them. The germline V gene encodes CDR1 SGHTA and CDR2 FQGTGA. The CDR3 extends over 13 amino acids. The CDR3 DNA reads as TGTGCCAGCAGCCCCGGGGGCACCGGGGAGCTGTTTTTT. It translates to CASSPGGTGELFF.

V and J are TRBV14 and TRBJ1-1; D is uncertain. Germline values: CDR1 SGHDN, CDR2 FVKESK. Trimming left V 0 bases short and J 2 bases short, with 10 bases between. The CDR3 runs 15 residues. The CDR3 bases are TGTGCCAGCAGCCAAGATATCACACCTAACACTGAAGCTTTCTTT. This translates into CASSQDITPNTEAFF. The full variable domain, in which reference TRBV14 and TRBJ1-1 provide the parts outside the CDR3, is EAGVTQFPSHSVIEKGQTVTLRCDPISGHDNLYWYRRVMGKEIKFLLHFVKESKQDESGMPNNRFLAERTGGTYSTLKVQPAELEDSGVYFCASSQDITPNTEAFFGQGTRLTVV.

This chain joins TRBV7-2 and TRBJ1-2; D gene unclear. V lost 5 bases and J lost 8, with 18 bases in between. Germline-derived CDR1 and CDR2 are SGHTA and FQGNSA. There are 14 residues in the CDR3. The CDR3 loop reads CASSPQLDMGGYTF. The CDR3 DNA reads TGTGCCAGCAGCCCACAACTAGACATGGGAGGCTACACCTTC.

The rearrangement joins TRBV11-2 to TRBJ1-2, with D tentatively TRBD1 (5 bases). The length of the CDR3 is 13 residues. V was cut by 1 base and J by 7 bases, with 10 bases left in between. Germline V gene sequence: CDR1 SGHAT, CDR2 FQNNGV. Here the CDR3 DNA reads TGTGCCAGCAGCTTAGGGGCAGGGTTTGGCTACACCTTC. Its translation is CASSLGAGFGYTF.

The rearrangement uses TRBV9 and TRBJ2-1; 7 positions agree with TRBD2. The ends lost 2 bases at V and 6 bases at J; junction bases unmatched: 5. CDR3 length equals 14 residues. The V gene's germline CDR1 is SGDLS and CDR2 YYNGEE. The CDR3 DNA is TGTGCCAGCAGCGTTGCGGGGGAGCTCAATGAGCAGTTCTTC. Its translation: CASSVAGELNEQFF.

This chain uses TRBV19 with TRBJ1-4; D remains unclear. In germline, CDR1 is LNHDA, CDR2 SQIVND (reference sequence). The CDR3 has 14 amino acids. The V end was cut by 3 bases, the J end by 4 bases, with 9 bases between. CDR3 sequence reads: CASSIIGLNEKLFF. CDR3 in DNA: TGTGCCAGTAGTATTATCGGTCTTAATGAAAAACTGTTTTTT.

The sample holds a few counts of this clone. The chain joins TRBV29-1 to TRBJ2-7; no definite D call. The germline CDR1 and CDR2 sequences are SQVTM and ANQGSEA. Trimming pared 7 bases from V and 0 bases from J, leaving 10 bases between. The CDR3 is made up of 12 amino acids. The CDR3 spells CSALTYSYEQYF. CDR3 in DNA: TGCAGCGCTCTGACATACTCCTACGAGCAGTACTTC.

This chain links TRBV6-5 with TRBJ1-2; 7 bases align to TRBD1. Germline lookup yields CDR1 MNHEY and CDR2 SVGAGI. With 2 bases clipped from V and 8 bases from J, the junction kept 5 bases outside the gene matches. The CDR3 is 13 amino acids. CDR3 nucleotides: TGTGCCAGCAGTTACGACAGGGAGAGAGGCTACACCTTC. It yields the protein CASSYDRERGYTF.

CDR3 sequence (DNA): TGTGCCAGTAGTATGGTGCAGTTTAATGGCTACACCTTC. It codes for CASSMVQFNGYTF. The chain recombines TRBV19 with TRBJ1-2; no clear D. With 3 bases removed from V and 6 bases from J, the gap between germline ends came to 11 bases. CDR3 length: 13 amino acids. Germline V gene sequence: CDR1 LNHDA, CDR2 SQIVND (reference sequence). The full variable domain, rest sourced from reference TRBV19 and TRBJ1-2, is DGGITQSPKYLFRKEGQNVTLSCEQNLNHDAMYWYRQDPGQGLRLIYYSQIVNDFQKGDIAEGYSVSREKKESFPLTVTSAQKNPTAFYLCASSMVQFNGYTFGSGTRLTVV.

This clone showed up just a few times. The chain joins TRBV7-3 to TRBJ2-2; 10 bases map to TRBD2. Germline CDR1 is SGHTA and CDR2 is FQGTGA. CDR3 size: 16 residues. Trimming at V came to 1 base and at J to 5 bases, leaving 4 bases not matched to a gene. The CDR3: CASSLMPAGGTGELFF. CDR3 coding DNA: TGTGCCAGCAGCTTAATGCCAGCGGGGGGGACCGGGGAGCTGTTTTTT.

The chain uses TRBV6-1 and TRBJ2-7; 7 bases are shared with TRBD1. The germline gives CDR1 MNHNS, CDR2 SASEGT. This CDR3 region has 13 residues. DNA for the CDR3: TGTGCCAGCAGTGAATCGAGGGACAGCTCCACTGGGGTC. Translated, it gives CASSESRDSSTGV.

The gene calls are TRBV2 and TRBJ2-3; D is perhaps TRBD1 (5 bases). CDR1 is SNHLY, CDR2 FYNNEI, per germline. There are 16 residues in the CDR3. The V and J ends lost 0 bases and 4 bases respectively, with 14 bases between them. For the CDR3, the DNA is TGTGCCAGCAGTGAAGCAGCCAGGGCCTCCGCAGATACGCAGTATTTT. Its protein product is CASSEAARASADTQYF.

V usage is TRBV5-1 and J usage is TRBJ1-1; 11 bases are a match to TRBD1. The V gene end was trimmed by 0 bases and the J gene end by 0 bases; junction bases not matched to a gene: 4. The CDR3 is 17 amino acids. Germline CDR1 reads SGHRS; CDR2 reads YFSETQ. This CDR3 is CASSLARDRGLNTEAFF. CDR3 sequence (DNA): TGCGCCAGCAGCTTGGCCCGGGACAGGGGGTTGAACACTGAAGCTTTCTTT. The entire variable domain, with the rest obtained from reference TRBV5-1 and TRBJ1-1, is as follows: KAGVTQTPRYLIKTRGQQVTLSCSPISGHRSVSWYQQTPGQGLQFLFEYFSETQRNKGNFPGRFSGRQFSNSRSEMNVSTLELGDSALYLCASSLARDRGLNTEAFFGQGTRLTVV.

This clone came up a few times. Other DNA sequences in this sample translate to the same CDR3. The V call is TRBV5-1, the J call TRBJ1-4; D remains unclear. The germline CDR1 and CDR2 sequences are SGHRS and YFSETQ. This CDR3 is built from 13 residues. V lost 5 bases, J lost 0 bases, and 5 bases lay in between. The CDR3 nucleotides are TGCGCCAGCAGTGAGGCAACTAATGAAAAACTGTTTTTT. Translated: CASSEATNEKLFF.

This clone appeared a few times. Other DNA sequences in the sample encode the same CDR3. V usage is TRBV18 and J usage is TRBJ1-2; weak D call: TRBD1 (5 bases). The CDR3 covers 13 residues. V was cut by 6 bases and J by 0 bases, with 8 bases left in between. The germline V gene encodes CDR1 KGHSH and CDR2 LQKENI. The CDR3 spells CASSPGANYGYTF. The CDR3 DNA follows: TGTGCCAGCTCCCCGGGGGCTAACTATGGCTACACCTTC.

This chain uses TRBV7-2 with TRBJ1-4; D might be TRBD1 (5 bases). The V and J ends lost 5 bases and 5 bases respectively, with 12 bases between them. CDR1 is SGHTA and CDR2 is FQGNSA in the germline V gene. CDR3 length: 14 amino acids. CDR3 in amino acids: CASSPGRGNEKLFF. The DNA of the CDR3 is TGTGCCAGCAGCCCAGGGAGGGGAAATGAAAAACTGTTTTTT.

On this clone: The sample contains more than one DNA sequence encoding this CDR3. The rearrangement joins TRBV4-3 to TRBJ2-7; TRBD2 is a possible D gene (5 bases). The CDR3 is 15 residues long. Trimming left V 0 bases short and J 4 bases short, with 13 bases between. Looked up from germline, CDR1 is LGHNA and CDR2 is YSLEER. As DNA, the CDR3 is TGCGCCAGCAGCCAAGATCGAGGGAGCGGATACGAGCAGTACTTC. This translates into CASSQDRGSGYEQYF.

This chain uses TRBV19 with TRBJ2-3; no clear D. This CDR3 has 14 amino acids. V was clipped by 4 bases and J by 4 bases, with 12 bases between them. CDR1 is LNHDA and CDR2 is SQIVND in the germline V gene (reference sequence). The CDR3 here is CASSRSSEADTQYF. For the CDR3, the DNA is TGTGCCAGTAGTAGGAGTTCAGAGGCAGATACGCAGTATTTT.